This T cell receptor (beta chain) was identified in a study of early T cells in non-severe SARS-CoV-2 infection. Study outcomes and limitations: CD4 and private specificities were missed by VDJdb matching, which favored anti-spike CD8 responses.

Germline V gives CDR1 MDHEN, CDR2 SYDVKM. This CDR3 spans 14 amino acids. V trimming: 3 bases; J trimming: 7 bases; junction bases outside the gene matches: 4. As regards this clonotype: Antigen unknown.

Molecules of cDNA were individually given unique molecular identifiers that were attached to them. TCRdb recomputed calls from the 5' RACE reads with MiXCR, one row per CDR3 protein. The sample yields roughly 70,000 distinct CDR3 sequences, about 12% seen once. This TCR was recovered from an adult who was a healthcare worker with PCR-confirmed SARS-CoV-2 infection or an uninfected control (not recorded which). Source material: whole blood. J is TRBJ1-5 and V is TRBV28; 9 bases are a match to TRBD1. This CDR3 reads CASSFGDREQPQHF. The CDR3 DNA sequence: TGTGCCAGCAGTTTTGGGGACAGGGAACAGCCCCAGCATTTT.